This passage covers 19 T cell receptor beta chains from one sample sequenced in a study of T-cell memory formation after mild COVID-19. One entry per CDR3 protein results from TCRdb running MiXCR on the 5' RACE reads. The table includes about 340,000 distinct CDR3 sequences, around 20% detected once. Sequences were obtained from PBMCs or a T cell subset sorted from them (not recorded which). These receptors were obtained from an adult woman who had mild COVID-19 (a few samples of this study predate the infection). Cell type and time point are not known.

This clonotype was counted between two and nine times. The chain employs TRBV9 and TRBJ2-1, with 10 bases matching TRBD1. V gave up 4 bases and J gave up 4 bases; unmatched junction bases: 5. The CDR3 runs 15 residues. CDR1 is SGDLS, CDR2 YYNGEE, per germline. The CDR3 reads CASSIRDRGYNEQFF. CDR3 sequence (DNA): TGTGCCAGCAGCATCCGGGACAGGGGATACAATGAGCAGTTCTTC.

This clonotype has only a few counts. This rearrangement joins TRBV6-5 to TRBJ2-1; unclear D gene. Trimming took 6 bases from V and 4 from J, leaving 16 bases between them. Germline CDR1 and CDR2: MNHEY and SVGAGI. The CDR3 contains 15 residues. As DNA, the CDR3 is TGTGCCAGCAGCCCTGGACGCTCGACTTACAATGAGCAGTTCTTC. Translating it yields CASSPGRSTYNEQFF.

The CDR3 DNA reads as TGCAGTGCCCTGGGTGCAGCCTCGGCCGAACGGGAGCAGTACTTC. Amino acids: CSALGAASAEREQYF. The gene calls are TRBV20-1 and TRBJ2-7; no definite D call. The CDR3 is made up of 15 amino acids. V was trimmed by 6 bases and J by 7 bases, leaving 25 bases between them. CDR1 and CDR2 (germline): DFQATT, SNEGSKA (reference sequence).

The sample holds one count of this clonotype. The V and J genes are TRBV21-1 and TRBJ2-1; the tabulated D call, TRBD2, remains unverified against the DNA. TRBV21-1 is a pseudogene. The CDR3 runs 16 residues. The CDR3 is CASSKRTAAPEVEQFF. The CDR3 region has the DNA TGTGCCAGCAGCAAAAGGACAGCCGCTCCCGAGGTTGAGCAGTTCTTC.

J is TRBJ1-1 and V is TRBV4-1, with D unresolved. CDR1 is MGHRA and CDR2 is YSYEKL in the germline V gene. Trimming left V 0 bases short and J 11 bases short, with 16 bases between. The CDR3 contains 14 residues. CDR3 amino acids: CASSQEVQMPGAFF. The DNA for the CDR3 is TGCGCCAGCAGCCAAGAGGTACAGATGCCCGGGGCTTTCTTT.

The chain combines TRBV6-6 with TRBJ2-1, with 7 bases that match TRBD2. Per the germline V gene, CDR1 is MNHNY and CDR2 is SVGAGI (reference sequence). The CDR3 has 17 amino acids. V dropped 2 bases and J dropped 15; count of bases not matched to a gene: 22. The CDR3 here is CASSYPAGEVQPKDRFF. DNA of the CDR3: TGTGCCAGCAGTTACCCCGCGGGGGAGGTCCAACCGAAGGATCGGTTCTTC.

CDR3 DNA: TGTGCCAGCAGCTTAAGGGCTCGCGGGGGGGCCAGGGATGAGCAGTTCTTC. This codes for CASSLRARGGARDEQFF. The chain carries TRBV7-3 and TRBJ2-1, with 9 bases matching TRBD2. The germline V gene encodes CDR1 SGHTA and CDR2 FQGTGA. Trimming took 1 base from V and 8 from J; bases not matched to a gene: 12. The CDR3 runs 17 residues.

This chain uses TRBV7-3 with TRBJ2-2; 11 bases line up with TRBD2. This CDR3 has 17 amino acids. Germline CDR1 is SGHTA and CDR2 is FQGTGA. V lost 3 bases to trimming and J lost 2 bases; unmatched junction nucleotides: 5. The CDR3: CASSFSGGARNTGELFF. In nucleotides, the CDR3 is TGTGCCAGCAGCTTTAGCGGGGGGGCCCGAAACACCGGGGAGCTGTTTTTT. Together with reference TRBV7-3 and TRBJ2-2, the CDR3 gives the full variable domain: GAGVSQTPSNKVTEKGKYVELRCDPISGHTALYWYRQSLGQGPEFLIYFQGTGAADDSGLPNDRFFAVRPEGSVSTLKIQRTERGDSAVYLCASSFSGGARNTGELFFGEGSRLTVL.

DNA of the CDR3: TGCGCCAGCAGAAGCGGGGTCTCCTACAATGAGCAGTTCTTC. As protein: CASRSGVSYNEQFF. The chain has TRBV4-1 and TRBJ2-1, with 7 nucleotides matching TRBD2. The trim removed 6 bases at V and 0 bases at J, leaving 2 bases unmatched. The CDR3 loop spans 14 amino acids. CDR1 is MGHRA and CDR2 is YSYEKL in the germline V gene.

The J gene is TRBJ2-3, the V gene TRBV4-3; D call uncertain. The germline V and J ends were trimmed by 0 bases and 7 bases, with 8 bases remaining between them. The CDR3 covers 13 residues. Germline V lookup: CDR1 LGHNA, CDR2 YSLEER. The CDR3 protein is CASSQDRQNTQYF. The CDR3 bases are TGCGCCAGCAGCCAAGATCGGCAGAATACGCAGTATTTT.

This clonotype was counted between two and nine times. The V and J genes are TRBV6-5 and TRBJ1-2; the D is unclear. Trimming cost V 4 bases and J 4 bases, with 10 bases left between them. The CDR3 length is 13 residues. The germline gives CDR1 MNHEY, CDR2 SVGAGI. CDR3 amino acids: CASSFSPRYGYTF. Here the CDR3 DNA reads TGTGCCAGCAGTTTCTCCCCCCGCTATGGCTACACCTTC.

The chain joins TRBV12-3 or TRBV12-4 to TRBJ2-1, with a weak D call TRBD2 (6 bases). This CDR3 is built from 15 residues. V shed 2 bases and J shed 4 bases, with 12 bases lying between them. The CDR3 sequence: CASSLTRGYYNEQFF. DNA for the CDR3: TGTGCCAGCAGTTTAACGCGGGGATATTACAATGAGCAGTTCTTC.

This clonotype was seen only once. This sequence joins TRBV6-1 and TRBJ2-7; the D gene is possibly TRBD2 (7 bases). The CDR3 spans 14 residues. In germline, CDR1 is MNHNS, CDR2 SASEGT. Trimming pared 2 bases from V and 5 bases from J, leaving 13 bases between. The CDR3 bases are TGTGCCAGCAGTGAACGGGGGGCGATCGACGAGCAGTACTTC. This translates into CASSERGAIDEQYF.

This clonotype was observed a few times. This chain uses TRBV5-1 with TRBJ2-3; 10 bases map to TRBD2. Germline V gene data show CDR1 as SGHRS and CDR2 as YFSETQ. The CDR3 is 17 amino acids. After removal of 4 bases from V and 1 base from J, the junction contained 9 bases not matched to a gene. The CDR3 spells CASSPRTSGSGTDTQYF. As DNA, the CDR3 is TGCGCCAGCAGCCCCCGGACTAGCGGATCTGGCACAGATACGCAGTATTTT.

This clonotype has just a few counts. V is TRBV12-3 or TRBV12-4 and J is TRBJ1-5; D not certain. This CDR3 has 16 amino acids. V lost 8 bases and J lost 2, with 19 bases in between. The CDR3 DNA reads as TGTGCCAGCGTAAAAGGTGTAGGGCTGCGCAATCAGCCCCAGCATTTT. Translated: CASVKGVGLRNQPQHF.

V and J are TRBV5-1 and TRBJ2-7; D is possibly TRBD1 (6 bases). The CDR3 runs to 15 residues. V was pared by 2 bases and J by 2 bases, with 14 bases between. Germline V gives CDR1 SGHRS, CDR2 YFSETQ. The CDR3 here is CASSFRGTPTYEQYF. CDR3 DNA: TGCGCCAGCAGCTTCAGGGGTACCCCAACCTACGAGCAGTACTTC.

A few counts support this clonotype. The chain carries TRBV19 and TRBJ2-1, with D tentatively TRBD2 (6 bases). Germline lookup yields CDR1 LNHDA and CDR2 SQIVND (reference sequence). Trimming shortened V by 5 bases and J by 5 bases, and 13 bases separated the two germline ends. CDR3 length: 14 amino acids. CDR3 in DNA: TGTGCCAGTAGTCTCCGGGAGAGGCACAATGAGCAGTTCTTC. It yields the protein CASSLRERHNEQFF.

This clonotype was found many times. CDR3 loop: CASSLEEGKRIQYF. The DNA for the CDR3 is TGCGCCAGCAGCTTGGAGGAGGGTAAAAGAATTCAGTACTTC. This chain uses TRBV5-1 with TRBJ2-4, with D perhaps TRBD2 (6 bases). Between the trimmed V and J ends, which lost 0 bases and 10 bases, there was a span of 14 bases. Germline assignment: CDR1 SGHRS and CDR2 YFSETQ. The CDR3 has 14 amino acids. Complete variable domain (other parts from reference TRBV5-1 and TRBJ2-4): KAGVTQTPRYLIKTRGQQVTLSCSPISGHRSVSWYQQTPGQGLQFLFEYFSETQRNKGNFPGRFSGRQFSNSRSEMNVSTLELGDSALYLCASSLEEGKRIQYFGAGTRLSVL.

This rearrangement joins TRBV5-5 to TRBJ2-1; D is unresolved. The CDR3 is 14 residues long. Deletions cut 1 base from V and 4 bases from J, with 9 bases between. CDR1 and CDR2 from the germline V gene are SGHKS and YYEKEE (reference sequence). The CDR3 reads CASSLLTNYNEQFF. For the CDR3, the DNA is TGTGCCAGCAGCTTGTTAACCAATTACAATGAGCAGTTCTTC.